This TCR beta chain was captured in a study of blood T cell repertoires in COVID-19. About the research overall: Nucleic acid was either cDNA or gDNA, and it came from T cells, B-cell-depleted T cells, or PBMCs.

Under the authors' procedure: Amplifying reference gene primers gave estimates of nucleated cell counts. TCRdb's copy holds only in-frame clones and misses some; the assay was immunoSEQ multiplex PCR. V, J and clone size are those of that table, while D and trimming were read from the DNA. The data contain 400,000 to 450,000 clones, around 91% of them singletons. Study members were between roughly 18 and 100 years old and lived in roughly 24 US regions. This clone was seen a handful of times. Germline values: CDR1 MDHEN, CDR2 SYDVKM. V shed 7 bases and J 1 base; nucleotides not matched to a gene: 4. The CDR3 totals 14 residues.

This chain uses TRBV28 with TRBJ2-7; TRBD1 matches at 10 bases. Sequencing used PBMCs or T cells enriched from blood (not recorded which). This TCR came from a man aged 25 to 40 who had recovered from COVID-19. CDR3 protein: CASTSGQGSYEQYF. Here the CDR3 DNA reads TGTGCCAGCACCTCGGGACAGGGGTCCTACGAGCAGTACTTC. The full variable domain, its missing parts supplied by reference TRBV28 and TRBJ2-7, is DVKVTQSSRYLVKRTGEKVFLECVQDMDHENMFWYRQDPGLGLRLIYFSYDVKMKEKGDIPEGYSVSREKKERFSLILESASTNQTSMYLCASTSGQGSYEQYFGPGTRLTVT.